This TCR beta chain was sequenced in a study of T cells in Graves' hyperthyroidism and ophthalmopathy. Amplification of TCR beta CDR3 regions was performed using RNA transcripts as template. The primer set for the first-round RT-PCR of the TCR CDR3 was HTBI. Via MiXCR, TCRdb re-called the multiplex PCR reads, giving one row per CDR3 protein. The sample lists about 520,000 distinct CDR3 sequences; about 20% were seen once. The CDR3 runs to 16 residues. V was clipped by 6 bases and J by 4 bases, with 21 bases between them. Germline CDR1 and CDR2: KGHSH and LQKENI. Sample: blood. The chain joins TRBV18 to TRBJ2-5, with a possible D match to TRBD1 (6 bases). The receptor comes from a man between 18 and 29 years old with Graves' hyperthyroidism. The DNA of the CDR3 is TGTGCCAGCTCTAGCCGCCCTTTACCAGGGGCAGAGACCCAGTACTTC. Translated: CASSSRPLPGAETQYF.